This TCR beta chain emerged from a study of T-cell memory formation after mild COVID-19. At the level of the study: TCR clusters mostly belonged to single donors. Findings and limits, study-wide: Clones contracting across day 15 to 85 had a balanced CD4/CD8 profile; later expanding clones leaned CD4+.

The CDR3 is 20 amino acids. Germline lookup yields CDR1 LGHNA and CDR2 YNFKEQ. V was pared by 0 bases and J by 1 base, with 14 bases of the junction left unmatched. With constant-segment primers, 5'RACE yielded cDNA libraries of TCR alpha and TCR beta that carried sample barcodes and UMIs. TCRdb reanalysed the 5' RACE reads using MiXCR and keeps one entry per CDR3 protein. Of some 150,000 distinct CDR3 sequences listed, 14% are singletons. As for this clonotype: Its antigen is not identified.

The chain joins TRBV4-2 to TRBJ2-1; TRBD2 matches at 8 bases. What was sequenced was PBMCs or a T cell subset sorted from them (not recorded which). The receptor was isolated from an adult woman who had mild COVID-19 (a few samples of this study predate the infection). Cell type and time point are not known. As DNA, the CDR3 is TGTGCCAGCAGCCAAGATGAGGGCGGGGGGAGCTTTTGGTCCTACAATGAGCAGTTCTTC. Protein sequence: CASSQDEGGGSFWSYNEQFF.